These 30 T cell receptor beta chains were sequenced from one sample in a study of T cells in Graves' hyperthyroidism and ophthalmopathy (dated by TCRdb to the late 2010s). The library relied on multiplex PCR. The instrument was an Illumina HiSeq 2000. The TCR beta CDR3 regions were amplified from RNA transcripts. For the first round of RT-PCR on the TCR CDR3, the HTBI primer set was used together with the Qiagen OneStep RT-PCR kit. TCRdb reran the public reads through fastp at Q25 and MiXCR, keeping productive beta chains. When rows share a CDR3 protein, they turn into one entry using the most common DNA and genes. This sample holds approximately 570,000 distinct CDR3 sequences; 20% were observed only once. The ten largest clones capture roughly 50% of the sample. The source material was blood. The receptors shown here come from a man between 35 and 55 years old with Graves' ophthalmopathy.

This clonotype has at least ten counts. CDR3 sequence: CASRRGGDNTEAFF. Written as DNA, the CDR3 is TGTGCCAGCAGACGAGGGGGCGACAACACTGAAGCTTTCTTT. This chain uses TRBV3-1 with TRBJ1-1; 7 bases are a match to TRBD1. This CDR3 region has 14 residues. Germline loops: CDR1 LGHDT, CDR2 YNNKEL (reference sequence). V was clipped by 6 bases and J by 2 bases; unmatched bases: 6.

The genes are TRBV29-1 and TRBJ2-7, with D unclear. V shed 3 bases and J shed 4 bases, with 10 bases lying between them. The CDR3 spans 12 residues. Germline CDR1 and CDR2: SQVTM and ANQGSEA. The CDR3 DNA reads as TGCAGCGTTGAGTTGGTGGGTTACGAGCAGTACTTC. Its protein is CSVELVGYEQYF.

This clonotype was counted at least ten times. V gene TRBV28 combines with J gene TRBJ1-1; unclear D gene. Germline-derived CDR1 and CDR2 are MDHEN and SYDVKM. This CDR3 comprises 12 residues. Trimming removed 4 bases from V and 7 bases from J, with 10 bases in between. This chain's CDR3 is CASSSSLFEAFF. CDR3 coding DNA: TGTGCCAGCAGTTCATCCCTATTTGAAGCTTTCTTT.

There are many counts of this clonotype. The gene calls are TRBV5-1 and TRBJ2-3; 7 bases align to TRBD2. The CDR3 has 16 residues. The germline CDR1 and CDR2 sequences are SGHRS and YFSETQ. V gave up 4 bases and J gave up 0 bases; unmatched junction bases: 8. The DNA of the CDR3 is TGCGCCAGCAGCGTTGTCCTTAGCGGGAGCACAGATACGCAGTATTTT. It yields the protein CASSVVLSGSTDTQYF. Supplemented by reference TRBV5-1 and TRBJ2-3, the full variable domain reads KAGVTQTPRYLIKTRGQQVTLSCSPISGHRSVSWYQQTPGQGLQFLFEYFSETQRNKGNFPGRFSGRQFSNSRSEMNVSTLELGDSALYLCASSVVLSGSTDTQYFGPGTRLTVL.

Many counts were recorded for this clonotype. The genes are TRBV7-6 and TRBJ2-1; TRBD1 matches 10 bases. The V segment lost 5 bases and the J segment 6 bases; nucleotides outside the gene matches: 7. This CDR3 has 15 residues. Germline V gene data show CDR1 as SGHVS and CDR2 as FNYEAQ. The CDR3 loop is CASSPRGQGPNEQFF. The DNA of the CDR3 is TGTGCCAGCAGCCCCCGGGGACAGGGGCCCAATGAGCAGTTCTTC.

The chain carries TRBV19 and TRBJ2-7, with D perhaps matching TRBD1 or TRBD2 (5 bases each). Germline V gene data show CDR1 as LNHDA and CDR2 as SQIVND (reference sequence). The CDR3 length is 14 residues. V lost 3 bases and J lost 0, with 9 bases in between. CDR3 bases: TGTGCCAGTAGTATCCGGGACGGCTCCTACGAGCAGTACTTC. Encoded protein: CASSIRDGSYEQYF.

The V and J genes are TRBV27 and TRBJ2-5; D is unresolved. V dropped 7 bases and J dropped 5 bases, with 11 bases sitting between them. The germline V gene has CDR1 MNHEY and CDR2 SMNVEV (reference sequence). This CDR3 is built from 12 residues. Written as DNA, the CDR3 is TGTGCCAGCACCGGAATTGACGAGACCCAGTACTTC. It encodes CASTGIDETQYF.

This clonotype was seen more than once but under ten times. V and J are TRBV6-6 and TRBJ1-1; D not resolved. The V gene's germline CDR1 is MNHNY and CDR2 SVGAGI (reference sequence). This CDR3 has 17 amino acids. V lost 0 bases, J lost 6 bases, and 20 bases lay in between. The CDR3 bases are TGTGCCAGCAGTTACTCGACGACACAAGACGGAGACTCTGAAGCTTTCTTT. Protein product: CASSYSTTQDGDSEAFF.

This chain uses TRBV12-3 or TRBV12-4 with TRBJ2-2, with D unclear. The CDR3 is 12 residues long. V dropped 6 bases and J dropped 3 bases, with 5 bases sitting between them. For the CDR3, the DNA is TGTGCCAGCAGGATATACACCGGGGAGCTGTTTTTT. Its translation: CASRIYTGELFF.

A remark on this clonotype: One base away lies a much larger clone, so this may be a sequencing read error. The DNA of the CDR3 is TGTGCCAGCAGTTACCGGGACAGGGTGGAAGGCAATGAGCACTTCTTC. Translated: CASSYRDRVEGNEHFF. This chain links TRBV6-2 or TRBV6-3 with TRBJ2-1; 9 bases fit TRBD1. This CDR3 comprises 16 residues. The germline CDR1 and CDR2 sequences are MNHEY and SVGEGT.

This sequence joins TRBV5-1 and TRBJ2-5, with unresolved D. CDR3 length: 15 amino acids. Between the trimmed V and J ends, which lost 1 base and 2 bases, there was a span of 12 bases. CDR1 is SGHRS and CDR2 is YFSETQ in the germline V gene. CDR3 sequence: CASSLTLAGQETQYF. The CDR3 DNA sequence: TGCGCCAGCAGCTTGACCCTGGCAGGTCAAGAGACCCAGTACTTC.

The chain is built from TRBV6-2 or TRBV6-3 and TRBJ1-3; TRBD1 matches 8 bases. V lost 2 bases and J lost 4; bases outside the gene matches: 7. The CDR3 contains 16 residues. Germline CDR1 is MNHEY and CDR2 is SVGEGT. The CDR3 here is CASSYRAGTGGNTIYF. CDR3 DNA: TGTGCCAGCAGTTACCGGGCCGGGACAGGCGGAAACACCATATATTTT.

This chain uses TRBV9 with TRBJ2-7; D is tentatively TRBD1 or TRBD2 (5 bases each). The CDR3 has 14 amino acids. CDR1 SGDLS and CDR2 YYNGEE come from the germline V gene. Between the trimmed V and J ends, which lost 0 bases and 6 bases, there was a span of 13 bases. CDR3 sequence: CASSVGGRGLEQYF. As DNA, the CDR3 is TGTGCCAGCAGCGTAGGGGGTCGGGGCCTCGAGCAGTACTTC.

This clonotype was found many times. The chain uses TRBV28 and TRBJ2-1; D is perhaps TRBD2 (6 bases). With 4 bases removed from V and 2 bases from J, the gap between germline ends came to 15 bases. The germline CDR1 and CDR2 sequences are MDHEN and SYDVKM. The CDR3 contains 16 residues. The CDR3 DNA follows: TGTGCCAGCAGTTCCGGTCTTAGCGGAGCCTACAATGAGCAGTTCTTC. Amino acids: CASSSGLSGAYNEQFF.

This clonotype has just a few counts. The chain recombines TRBV6-1 with TRBJ1-3; D remains ambiguous. The germline gives CDR1 MNHNS, CDR2 SASEGT. Trimming cost V 6 bases and J 0 bases, with 9 bases left between them. The CDR3 contains 14 residues. This chain's CDR3 is CASRDLSSGNTIYF. The DNA of the CDR3 is TGTGCCAGCAGGGATTTGAGCTCTGGAAACACCATATATTTT.

The J gene is TRBJ1-1, the V gene TRBV27; a possible D gene is TRBD1 (5 bases). Germline CDR1 and CDR2: MNHEY and SMNVEV (reference sequence). CDR3 size: 16 residues. V was shortened by 7 bases and J by 1 base, with 19 bases between the two germline ends. Written as DNA, the CDR3 is TGTGCCAGCAACCCTGACGGGGGGGGGGGGAACACTGAAGCTTTCTTT. It codes for CASNPDGGGGNTEAFF.

Ten or more counts support this clonotype. The V call is TRBV2, the J call TRBJ1-2; 7 positions match TRBD1. The J segment lost 4 bases and the V segment lost 6 bases, leaving 8 bases of the junction unmatched. CDR1 and CDR2 from the germline V gene are SNHLY and FYNNEI. The CDR3 sequence is 14 residues long. The CDR3 bases are TGTGCCAGCAGGGGAGGGGGCCGAGGCTATGGCTACACCTTC. It encodes CASRGGGRGYGYTF.

The V and J genes are TRBV7-3 and TRBJ2-5; 9 nucleotides line up with TRBD2. CDR1 SGHTA and CDR2 FQGTGA come from the germline V gene. Trimming cost V 4 bases and J 3 bases; bases outside gene matches: 9. The length of the CDR3 is 16 residues. This chain's CDR3 is CASSSRAGGEKETQYF. For the CDR3, the DNA is TGTGCCAGCAGCTCGAGAGCGGGAGGAGAGAAAGAGACCCAGTACTTC.

This chain joins TRBV2 and TRBJ2-4, with 7 bases aligning to TRBD2. CDR1 is SNHLY, CDR2 FYNNEI, per germline. The CDR3 runs 19 residues. J was trimmed by 0 bases and V by 6 bases; bases with no gene match: 17. CDR3: CASSPSLGGSRVAKNIQYF. CDR3 DNA sequence: TGTGCCAGCAGCCCTTCGCTCGGGGGGTCACGGGTAGCCAAAAACATTCAGTACTTC.

This clonotype was counted at least ten times. This sequence joins TRBV5-1 and TRBJ2-7, with a tentative D call TRBD1 (6 bases). The V and J ends lost 5 bases and 0 bases respectively, with 15 bases between them. The CDR3 is 15 residues long. CDR1 and CDR2 (germline): SGHRS, YFSETQ. The CDR3 is CASREVTDSSYEQYF. In DNA form, the CDR3 reads TGCGCCAGCAGAGAAGTGACGGACAGCTCCTACGAGCAGTACTTC.

The chain has TRBV4-1 and TRBJ2-7; TRBD1 or TRBD2 may be the D gene (7 bases each). Germline V gene sequence: CDR1 MGHRA, CDR2 YSYEKL. This CDR3 contains 14 residues. Trimming removed 4 bases from V and 5 bases from J, with 15 bases in between. CDR3 sequence: CASSRGGGRDEQYF. The CDR3 DNA sequence: TGCGCCAGCAGCCGGGGAGGGGGCCGGGACGAGCAGTACTTC.

V and J are TRBV19 and TRBJ2-2, with D unresolved. The CDR3 loop spans 13 amino acids. Germline-derived CDR1 and CDR2 are LNHDA and SQIVND (reference sequence). V lost 7 bases, J lost 4 bases, and 10 bases lay in between. DNA of the CDR3: TGTGCCAGTAATGGTGTGGGCACCGGGGAGCTGTTTTTT. Translating gives CASNGVGTGELFF. The whole variable domain, filled in from reference TRBV19 and TRBJ2-2, reads DGGITQSPKYLFRKEGQNVTLSCEQNLNHDAMYWYRQDPGQGLRLIYYSQIVNDFQKGDIAEGYSVSREKKESFPLTVTSAQKNPTAFYLCASNGVGTGELFFGEGSRLTVL.

The table lists this clonotype with a few counts. The chain uses TRBV7-9 and TRBJ2-1, with a possible D match to TRBD1 (5 bases). Trimming left V 5 bases short and J 7 bases short, with 18 bases between. Germline lookup yields CDR1 SEHNR and CDR2 FQNEAQ (reference sequence). The CDR3 consists of 15 residues. The DNA for the CDR3 is TGTGCCAGCAGCATAGTACTCCACAAGGGGAATGAGCAGTTCTTC. It encodes CASSIVLHKGNEQFF.

The chain has TRBV11-3 and TRBJ2-1; D might be TRBD1 or TRBD2, each matching 5 bases. Germline CDR1 reads SGHNT; CDR2 reads YENEEA. The CDR3 length is 14 residues. V lost 5 bases, J lost 5 bases, and 13 bases lay in between. The CDR3 protein is CASSPRDQNNEQFF. The CDR3 nucleotides are TGTGCCAGCAGCCCGAGGGACCAAAACAATGAGCAGTTCTTC.

Note on this clonotype: At one of its ends the junction is not consistent with the germline gene, which may arise from a read error. The V gene is TRBV2, the J gene TRBJ1-2, with 10 bases matching TRBD1. The length of the CDR3 is 13 residues. Germline CDR1 and CDR2: SNHLY and FYNNEI. The CDR3 nucleotides are TGTGCCAGCAAGGACAGGGGGGGCTATGGCCACACCTTC. Translating it yields CASKDRGGYGHTF. The entire variable domain, with the rest obtained from reference TRBV2 and TRBJ1-2, is as follows: EPEVTQTPSHQVTQMGQEVILRCVPISNHLYFYWYRQILGQKVEFLVSFYNNEISEKSEIFDDQFSVERPDGSNFTLKIRSTKLEDSAMYFCASKDRGGYGHTFGSGTRLTVV.

This clonotype was counted between two and nine times. The chain employs TRBV11-2 and TRBJ2-5; 12 bases fit TRBD2. The CDR3 extends over 16 amino acids. J was trimmed by 7 bases and V by 5 bases; bases with no gene match: 11. The V gene's germline CDR1 is SGHAT and CDR2 FQNNGV. The CDR3 DNA is TGTGCCAGCAGCCAAGATCCTAGCGGGAGGGGCGGGACCCAGTACTTC. Translated, it gives CASSQDPSGRGGTQYF.

This clonotype has a count of ten or more. This chain links TRBV27 with TRBJ2-7; tentative D call: TRBD2 (6 bases). CDR3 length equals 12 residues. Germline V gives CDR1 MNHEY, CDR2 SMNVEV (reference sequence). The germline V and J ends were trimmed by 8 bases and 5 bases, with 13 bases remaining between them. The CDR3 nucleotides are TGTGCCAGCGGGCGGGAAAGGAACGAGCAGTACTTC. Residues: CASGRERNEQYF.

CDR3 DNA: TGTGCCAGCAGTTACTCGGGAGGGAGTCACAATCAGCCCCAGCATTTT. It encodes CASSYSGGSHNQPQHF. The chain links TRBV6-5 to TRBJ1-5; D gene uncertain. Germline CDR1 reads MNHEY; CDR2 reads SVGAGI. Trimming took off 0 bases at V and 3 bases at J, with 12 bases between the two ends. The CDR3 loop spans 16 amino acids.

The chain has TRBV27 and TRBJ2-3; D remains unclear. V lost 3 bases, J lost 5 bases, and 9 bases lay in between. From germline, CDR1 is MNHEY and CDR2 SMNVEV (reference sequence). CDR3 length: 13 residues. The CDR3 sequence: CASSFRTVDTQYF. DNA of the CDR3: TGTGCCAGCAGTTTTCGGACCGTAGATACGCAGTATTTT.

This sequence joins TRBV12-3 or TRBV12-4 and TRBJ1-4; possible D gene TRBD1, 6 bases. The CDR3 has 15 amino acids. V lost 1 base, J lost 8 bases, and 14 bases lay in between. The CDR3 reads CASSLVTGGEEKLFF. CDR3 DNA sequence: TGTGCCAGCAGTTTAGTTACGGGGGGCGAGGAAAAACTGTTTTTT.